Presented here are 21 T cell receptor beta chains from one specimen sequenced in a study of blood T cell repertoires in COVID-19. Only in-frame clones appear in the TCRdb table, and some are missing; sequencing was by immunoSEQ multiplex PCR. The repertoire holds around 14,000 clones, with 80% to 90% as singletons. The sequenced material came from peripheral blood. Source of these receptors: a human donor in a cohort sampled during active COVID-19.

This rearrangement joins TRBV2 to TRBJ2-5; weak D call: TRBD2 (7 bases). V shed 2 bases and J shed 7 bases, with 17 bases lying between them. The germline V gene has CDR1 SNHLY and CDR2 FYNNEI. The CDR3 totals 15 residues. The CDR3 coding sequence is TGTGCCAGCAGTGAACCGGGGGGCGCGTTTGGGACCCAGTACTTC. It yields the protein CASSEPGGAFGTQYF.

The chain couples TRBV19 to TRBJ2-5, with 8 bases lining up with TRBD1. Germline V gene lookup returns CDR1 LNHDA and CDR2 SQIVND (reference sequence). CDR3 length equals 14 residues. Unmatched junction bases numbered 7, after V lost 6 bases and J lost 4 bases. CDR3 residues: CASSTGQGRETQYF. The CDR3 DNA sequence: TGTGCCAGTAGCACCGGACAGGGCCGAGAGACCCAGTACTTC.

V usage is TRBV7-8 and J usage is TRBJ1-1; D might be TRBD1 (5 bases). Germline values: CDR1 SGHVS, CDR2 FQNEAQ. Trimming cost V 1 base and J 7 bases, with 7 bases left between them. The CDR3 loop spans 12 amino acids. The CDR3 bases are TGTGCCAGCAGCTTAGGGGGGGATGAAGCTTTCTTT. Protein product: CASSLGGDEAFF.

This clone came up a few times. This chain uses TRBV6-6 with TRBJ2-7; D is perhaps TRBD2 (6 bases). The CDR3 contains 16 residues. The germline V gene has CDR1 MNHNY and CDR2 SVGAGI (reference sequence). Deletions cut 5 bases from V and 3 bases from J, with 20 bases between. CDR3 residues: CASSPVRAGTHYEQYF. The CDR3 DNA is TGTGCCAGCAGTCCTGTCCGGGCGGGGACCCACTACGAGCAGTACTTC.

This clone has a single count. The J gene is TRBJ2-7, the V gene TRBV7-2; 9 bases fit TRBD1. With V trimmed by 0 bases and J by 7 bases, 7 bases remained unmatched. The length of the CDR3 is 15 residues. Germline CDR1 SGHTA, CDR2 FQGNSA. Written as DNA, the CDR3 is TGTGCCAGCAGCTTAGCGGGACAGGGTTTTTCTGAGCAGTACTTC. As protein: CASSLAGQGFSEQYF.

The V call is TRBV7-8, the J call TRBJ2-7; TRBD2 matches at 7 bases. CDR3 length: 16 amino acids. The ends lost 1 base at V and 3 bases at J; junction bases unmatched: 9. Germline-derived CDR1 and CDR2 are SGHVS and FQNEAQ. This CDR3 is CASSLGAVAGGYEQYF. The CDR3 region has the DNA TGTGCCAGCAGCTTAGGGGCGGTAGCGGGCGGCTACGAGCAGTACTTC.

The CDR3 loop is CATRRTGNKEQYF. The CDR3 DNA reads as TGTGCCACTCGTCGGACAGGGAACAAAGAGCAGTACTTC. The chain couples TRBV27 to TRBJ2-7; the match to TRBD1 covers 8 bases. The V and J ends lost 10 bases and 7 bases, in that order; junction bases with no gene match: 12. Germline V gives CDR1 MNHEY, CDR2 SMNVEV (reference sequence). The CDR3 has 13 residues.

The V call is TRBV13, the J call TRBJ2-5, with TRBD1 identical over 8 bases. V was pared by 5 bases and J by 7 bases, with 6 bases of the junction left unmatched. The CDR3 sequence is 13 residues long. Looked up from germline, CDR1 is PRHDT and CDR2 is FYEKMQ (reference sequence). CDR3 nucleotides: TGTGCCAGCAGCGACAGGGGTTTAGTGACCCAGTACTTC. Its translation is CASSDRGLVTQYF.

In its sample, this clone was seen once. The CDR3 bases are TGTGCCAGCAGCATAGCGGGAGGGAGCACAGATACGCAGTATTTT. It translates to CASSIAGGSTDTQYF. The chain carries TRBV7-3 and TRBJ2-3; TRBD2 agrees at 11 bases. Germline V gene lookup returns CDR1 SGHTA and CDR2 FQGTGA. The trim removed 5 bases at V and 0 bases at J, leaving 1 base unmatched. The CDR3 totals 15 residues.

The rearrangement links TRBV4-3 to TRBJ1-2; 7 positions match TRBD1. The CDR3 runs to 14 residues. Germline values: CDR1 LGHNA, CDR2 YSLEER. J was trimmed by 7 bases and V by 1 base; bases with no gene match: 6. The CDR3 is CASSQGQGESGYTF. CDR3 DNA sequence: TGCGCCAGCAGCCAAGGACAGGGCGAGAGTGGCTACACCTTC.

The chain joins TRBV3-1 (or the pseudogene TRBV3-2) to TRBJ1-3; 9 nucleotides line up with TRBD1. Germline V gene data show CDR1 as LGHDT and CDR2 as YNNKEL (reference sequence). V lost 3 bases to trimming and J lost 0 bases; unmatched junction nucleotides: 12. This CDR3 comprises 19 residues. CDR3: CASSQDKGTGWYSGNTIYF. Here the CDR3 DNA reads TGTGCCAGCAGCCAGGATAAAGGGACAGGGTGGTACTCTGGAAACACCATATATTTT.

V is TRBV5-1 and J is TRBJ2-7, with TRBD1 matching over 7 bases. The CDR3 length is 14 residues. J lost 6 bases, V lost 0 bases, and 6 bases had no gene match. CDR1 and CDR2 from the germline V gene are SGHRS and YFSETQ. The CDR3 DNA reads TGCGCCAGCAGCTTGGGACAGGGTTTTAGCGAGCAGTACTTC. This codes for CASSLGQGFSEQYF. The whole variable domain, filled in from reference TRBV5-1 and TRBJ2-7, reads KAGVTQTPRYLIKTRGQQVTLSCSPISGHRSVSWYQQTPGQGLQFLFEYFSETQRNKGNFPGRFSGRQFSNSRSEMNVSTLELGDSALYLCASSLGQGFSEQYFGPGTRLTVT.

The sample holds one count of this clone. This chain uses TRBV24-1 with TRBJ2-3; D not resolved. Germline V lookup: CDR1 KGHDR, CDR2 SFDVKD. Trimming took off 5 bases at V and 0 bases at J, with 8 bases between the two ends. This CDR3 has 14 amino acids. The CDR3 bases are TGTGCCACCAGTGGTACCGGGAGCACAGATACGCAGTATTTT. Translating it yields CATSGTGSTDTQYF.

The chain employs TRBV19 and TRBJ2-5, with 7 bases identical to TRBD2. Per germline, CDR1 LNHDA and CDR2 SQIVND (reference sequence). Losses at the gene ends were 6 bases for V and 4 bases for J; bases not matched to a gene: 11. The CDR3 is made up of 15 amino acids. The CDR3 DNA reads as TGTGCCAGTAGCGCAAGCGGGGTGTCATCAGAGACCCAGTACTTC. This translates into CASSASGVSSETQYF.

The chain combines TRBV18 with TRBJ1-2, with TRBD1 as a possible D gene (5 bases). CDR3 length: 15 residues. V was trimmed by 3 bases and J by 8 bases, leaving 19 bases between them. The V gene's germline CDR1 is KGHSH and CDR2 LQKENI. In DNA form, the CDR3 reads TGTGCCAGCTCACCTCCCTACTGGCAGGGTTGGGGCTACACCTTC. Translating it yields CASSPPYWQGWGYTF.

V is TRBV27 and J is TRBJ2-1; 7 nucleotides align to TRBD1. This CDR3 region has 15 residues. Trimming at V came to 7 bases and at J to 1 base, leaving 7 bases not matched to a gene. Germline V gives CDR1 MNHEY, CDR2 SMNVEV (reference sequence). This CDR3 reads CASIQTGLSYNEQFF. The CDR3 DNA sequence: TGTGCCAGCATCCAGACAGGGCTTTCCTACAATGAGCAGTTCTTC.

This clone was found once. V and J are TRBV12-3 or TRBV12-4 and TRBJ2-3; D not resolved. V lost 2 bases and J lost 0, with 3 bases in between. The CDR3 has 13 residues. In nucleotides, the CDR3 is TGTGCCAGCAGTTTACTTAGCACAGATACGCAGTATTTT. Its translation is CASSLLSTDTQYF.

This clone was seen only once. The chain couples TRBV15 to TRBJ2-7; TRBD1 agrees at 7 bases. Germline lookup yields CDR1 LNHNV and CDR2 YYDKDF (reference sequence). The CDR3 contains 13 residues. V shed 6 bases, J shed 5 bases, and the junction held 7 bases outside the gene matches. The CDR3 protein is CATSITGAHEQYF. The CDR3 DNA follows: TGTGCCACCAGTATCACAGGGGCGCACGAGCAGTACTTC.

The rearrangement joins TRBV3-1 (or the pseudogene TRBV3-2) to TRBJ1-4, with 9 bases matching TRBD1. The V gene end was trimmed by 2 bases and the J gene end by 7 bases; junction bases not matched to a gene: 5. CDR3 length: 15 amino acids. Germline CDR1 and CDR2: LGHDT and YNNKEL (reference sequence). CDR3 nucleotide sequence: TGTGCCAGCAGCCAAACAGGGGGCGCGGGTGAAAAACTGTTTTTT. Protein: CASSQTGGAGEKLFF.

CDR3 in DNA: TGTGCCAGTAGACCGACTAGCGTCGCACAAGAGACCCAGTACTTC. It codes for CASRPTSVAQETQYF. This chain links TRBV19 with TRBJ2-5, with 8 bases matching TRBD2. The V segment lost 6 bases and the J segment 2 bases; nucleotides outside the gene matches: 8. Germline loops: CDR1 LNHDA, CDR2 SQIVND (reference sequence). The CDR3 is made up of 15 amino acids.

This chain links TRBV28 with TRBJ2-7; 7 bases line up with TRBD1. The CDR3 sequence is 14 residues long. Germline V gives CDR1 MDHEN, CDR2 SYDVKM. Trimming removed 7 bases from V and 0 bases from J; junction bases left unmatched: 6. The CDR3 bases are TGTGCCAGCATGCCAGGGGGTAGCTCCTACGAGCAGTACTTC. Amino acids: CASMPGGSSYEQYF.